One sample yielded the 30 T cell receptor beta chains listed below, sequenced in a study of cytomegalovirus exposure and HLA in healthy donors. It was with 60 Vbeta and 13 Jbeta primers that the PCR ran. Only in-frame clones appear in the TCRdb table, and some are missing; sequencing was by immunoSEQ multiplex PCR. The repertoire has approximately 110,000 clones, approximately 78% of them found once; the top ten carry 22%. Material for sequencing was PBMCs. All receptors come from a man under 40 in good health and CMV-seropositive.

This clone was detected a few times. The CDR3 is CAISRGGGYTF. Written as DNA, the CDR3 is TGTGCCATCAGTAGGGGAGGTGGCTACACCTTC. The V gene is TRBV10-3, the J gene TRBJ1-2; D is perhaps TRBD1 (5 bases). The V end was cut by 5 bases, the J end by 7 bases, with 8 bases between. CDR3 length: 11 residues. Germline values: CDR1 ENHRY, CDR2 SYGVKD.

The chain is built from TRBV15 and TRBJ1-1; TRBD1 matches 8 bases. CDR3 length equals 15 residues. Germline V gives CDR1 LNHNV, CDR2 YYDKDF (reference sequence). With V trimmed by 4 bases and J by 4 bases, 8 bases remained unmatched. CDR3 in amino acids: CATSTPGTGGTEAFF. The CDR3 bases are TGTGCCACCAGCACCCCCGGGACAGGCGGCACTGAAGCTTTCTTT. The variable domain in full, with the rest retrieved from reference TRBV15 and TRBJ1-1, is DAMVIQNPRYQVTQFGKPVTLSCSQTLNHNVMYWYQQKSSQAPKLLFHYYDKDFNNEADTPDNFQSRRPNTSFCFLDIRSPGLGDTAMYLCATSTPGTGGTEAFFGQGTRLTVV.

This rearrangement joins TRBV5-1 to TRBJ2-2, with TRBD1 matching 9 bases. The CDR3 has 17 residues. From germline, CDR1 is SGHRS and CDR2 YFSETQ. V lost 3 bases, J lost 4 bases, and 10 bases stayed unmatched. DNA for the CDR3: TGCGCCAGCAGCTCGATTCCGGGACAGGGAGGCACCGGGGAGCTGTTTTTT. It is translated as CASSSIPGQGGTGELFF. The whole variable domain, remainder taken from reference TRBV5-1 and TRBJ2-2, is KAGVTQTPRYLIKTRGQQVTLSCSPISGHRSVSWYQQTPGQGLQFLFEYFSETQRNKGNFPGRFSGRQFSNSRSEMNVSTLELGDSALYLCASSSIPGQGGTGELFFGEGSRLTVL.

V usage is TRBV21-1 and J usage is TRBJ1-1. TRBV21-1 is assigned pseudogene status. This CDR3 has 12 amino acids. CDR3 coding DNA: TGTGCCAGCAGCAAAGGTGAGGATGGGGCTTTCTTT. Translation: CASSKGEDGAFF.

This clone came up a few times. V usage is TRBV7-9 and J usage is TRBJ2-2; D unclear. V lost 2 bases and J 5 bases, leaving 6 bases between the germline ends. Germline V gene sequence: CDR1 SEHNR, CDR2 FQNEAQ (reference sequence). The CDR3 is 13 amino acids. The CDR3 DNA follows: TGTGCCAGCAGCTTATGGCTGACCGGGGAGCTGTTTTTT. Protein product: CASSLWLTGELFF. Based on the CDR3 plus reference TRBV7-9 and TRBJ2-2, the full variable domain is DTGVSQNPRHKITKRGQNVTFRCDPISEHNRLYWYRQTLGQGPEFLTYFQNEAQLEKSRLLSDRFSAERPKGSFSTLEIQRTEQGDSAMYLCASSLWLTGELFFGEGSRLTVL.

The chain has TRBV5-1 and TRBJ2-1, with 13 bases matching TRBD2. Germline V lookup: CDR1 SGHRS, CDR2 YFSETQ. This CDR3 is built from 17 residues. V was clipped by 2 bases and J by 4 bases; unmatched bases: 6. CDR3 loop: CASSFGLAGAQYNEQFF. CDR3 in DNA: TGCGCCAGCAGCTTCGGACTAGCGGGGGCACAATACAATGAGCAGTTCTTC.

The V call is TRBV18, the J call TRBJ2-5; possible D gene TRBD2, 5 bases. Deletions cut 4 bases from V and 1 base from J, with 16 bases between. CDR1 and CDR2 (germline): KGHSH, LQKENI. This CDR3 region has 16 residues. Here the CDR3 DNA reads TGTGCCAGCTCACACGGGCATGGAGGACCCCAAGAGACCCAGTACTTC. This codes for CASSHGHGGPQETQYF. The whole variable domain, remainder taken from reference TRBV18 and TRBJ2-5, is NAGVMQNPRHLVRRRGQEARLRCSPMKGHSHVYWYRQLPEEGLKFMVYLQKENIIDESGMPKERFSAEFPKEGPSILRIQQVVRGDSAAYFCASSHGHGGPQETQYFGPGTRLLVL.

The rearrangement links TRBV19 to TRBJ1-2; D is perhaps TRBD1 (5 bases). V lost 10 bases to trimming and J lost 0 bases, with 15 bases between them. The CDR3 runs to 14 residues. CDR1 and CDR2 (germline): LNHDA, SQIVND (reference sequence). CDR3 DNA sequence: TGTGCCACCGCGAAAGGGGCCACTAACTATGGCTACACCTTC. Its protein product is CATAKGATNYGYTF.

The chain combines TRBV6-6 with TRBJ2-7, with 15 positions matching TRBD2. Germline CDR1 is MNHNY and CDR2 is SVGAGI (reference sequence). Trimming took 6 bases from V and 2 from J; bases not matched to a gene: 5. CDR3 length: 16 residues. DNA for the CDR3: TGTGCCAGCAGCCATCGGACTAGCGGGGGGGCCTACGAGCAGTACTTC. As protein: CASSHRTSGGAYEQYF.

This sequence joins TRBV7-9 and TRBJ2-5, with a weak D call TRBD1 (6 bases). The CDR3 contains 16 residues. Germline V gene data show CDR1 as SEHNR and CDR2 as FQNEAQ (reference sequence). The V end was cut by 7 bases, the J end by 0 bases, with 18 bases between. The CDR3 DNA reads TGTGCCAGCACCTCTTACAGGGTAGGGTACCAAGAGACCCAGTACTTC. This codes for CASTSYRVGYQETQYF.

The chain carries TRBV11-3 and TRBJ1-1, with 7 bases matching TRBD1. This CDR3 is built from 11 residues. Germline CDR1 reads SGHNT; CDR2 reads YENEEA. V trimming: 4 bases; J trimming: 13 bases; junction bases outside the gene matches: 6. CDR3 in DNA: TGTGCCAGCAGCTACAGGGGTTTAGATTTCTTT. It translates to CASSYRGLDFF. Together with reference TRBV11-3 and TRBJ1-1, the CDR3 gives the full variable domain: EAGVVQSPRYKIIEKKQPVAFWCNPISGHNTLYWYLQNLGQGPELLIRYENEEAVDDSQLPKDRFSAERLKGVDSTLKIQPAELGDSAVYLCASSYRGLDFFGQGTRLTVV.

The chain employs TRBV6-5 and TRBJ1-6, with a weak D call TRBD1 (6 bases). This CDR3 contains 15 residues. Germline V lookup: CDR1 MNHEY, CDR2 SVGAGI. The germline V and J ends were trimmed by 6 bases and 7 bases, with 16 bases remaining between them. The CDR3 nucleotides are TGTGCCAGCAGCCTTCCGTCGGGGGGCAATTCACCCCTCCACTTT. Translated: CASSLPSGGNSPLHF.

To note about this clone: The sample holds other DNA sequences that translate to the same CDR3. This chain connects TRBV27 to TRBJ2-1; 7 nucleotides agree with TRBD2. Per germline, CDR1 MNHEY and CDR2 SMNVEV (reference sequence). With 5 bases clipped from V and 10 bases from J, the junction kept 8 bases outside the gene matches. This CDR3 spans 13 amino acids. This CDR3 reads CASSATSEGEQFF. The CDR3, as DNA: TGTGCCAGCAGTGCAACTAGCGAGGGGGAGCAGTTCTTC.

The V call is TRBV11-2, the J call TRBJ1-1; a possible D gene is TRBD1 (5 bases). The CDR3 totals 13 residues. Deletions cut 5 bases from V and 4 bases from J, with 11 bases between. Germline V gene lookup returns CDR1 SGHAT and CDR2 FQNNGV. The CDR3 DNA reads as TGTGCCAGCAGCCCCGAAAGGGGCACTGAAGCTTTCTTT. It codes for CASSPERGTEAFF.

This clone was seen just once. The chain combines TRBV6-1 with TRBJ2-5; D might be TRBD1 (7 bases). CDR3 length equals 14 residues. V was pared by 6 bases and J by 7 bases, with 18 bases between. CDR1 is MNHNS, CDR2 SASEGT, per germline. The CDR3 spells CASREGAGKLTQYF. The CDR3 DNA reads as TGTGCCAGCAGGGAGGGGGCGGGGAAACTGACCCAGTACTTC.

The chain is built from TRBV7-9 and TRBJ1-5; a weak D match, TRBD1 (5 bases). This CDR3 comprises 14 residues. With 3 bases removed from V and 4 bases from J, the gap between germline ends came to 10 bases. Germline V gene sequence: CDR1 SEHNR, CDR2 FQNEAQ (reference sequence). CDR3 residues: CASSFGGWNQPQHF. CDR3 coding DNA: TGTGCCAGCAGCTTTGGGGGGTGGAATCAGCCCCAGCATTTT.

This sequence joins TRBV10-3 and TRBJ2-7; the match to TRBD2 covers 7 bases. Germline CDR1 reads ENHRY; CDR2 reads SYGVKD. The CDR3 is made up of 15 amino acids. The trim removed 2 bases at V and 2 bases at J, leaving 6 bases unmatched. CDR3 in amino acids: CAISELRGVPYEQYF. DNA for the CDR3: TGTGCCATCAGTGAGCTACGGGGGGTCCCCTACGAGCAGTACTTC.

The chain joins TRBV30 to TRBJ1-6; D gene ambiguous. From germline, CDR1 is GTSNPN and CDR2 SVGIG (reference sequence). V was cut by 5 bases and J by 1 base, with 6 bases left in between. This CDR3 region has 13 residues. The CDR3 bases are TGTGCCTGGGGAGGGTCCTATAATTCACCCCTCCACTTT. Protein product: CAWGGSYNSPLHF.

As regards this clone: A read error may account for a junction end that differs from germline. The CDR3 DNA reads as TGCGCCGGCAGTCGCCTCCCCCCGGGATTCTACAATGAGCAGTTCTTC. Its protein is CAGSRLPPGFYNEQFF. The rearrangement links TRBV4-1 to TRBJ2-1; D might be TRBD2 (5 bases). CDR3 size: 16 residues. CDR1 and CDR2 (germline): MGHRA, YSYEKL.

This chain connects TRBV5-1 to TRBJ2-3, with D unresolved. CDR1 is SGHRS, CDR2 YFSETQ, per germline. Trimming removed 0 bases at V and 6 bases at J, with 14 bases between. The CDR3 contains 15 residues. CDR3 in DNA: TGCGCCAGCAGCTTGGGCACCCTAGGTCCCGATACGCAGTATTTT. This codes for CASSLGTLGPDTQYF.

The CDR3 DNA follows: TGTGCCAGCAGTCACGATTTGACAGGTCCTGACGAGCAGTACTTC. It codes for CASSHDLTGPDEQYF. The V gene is TRBV27, the J gene TRBJ2-7; D perhaps matches TRBD1 (6 bases). CDR3 size: 15 residues. Trimming removed 5 bases from V and 5 bases from J, with 19 bases in between. Germline V gene sequence: CDR1 MNHEY, CDR2 SMNVEV (reference sequence).

The chain links TRBV2 to TRBJ2-7, with D tentatively TRBD2 (5 bases). Per germline, CDR1 SNHLY and CDR2 FYNNEI. This CDR3 is 15 amino acids long. The V gene lost 6 bases and the J gene lost 2 bases, with 17 bases spanning the gap. Written as DNA, the CDR3 is TGTGCCAGCAGAAAGGACTTATCACCAACCTACGAGCAGTACTTC. Its translation is CASRKDLSPTYEQYF.

The V and J genes are TRBV9 and TRBJ2-3; D is perhaps TRBD2 (5 bases). The V end lost 0 bases, the J end lost 2 bases, and 10 bases lay between the germline ends. The CDR3 runs 15 residues. CDR1 and CDR2 from the germline V gene are SGDLS and YYNGEE. In DNA form, the CDR3 reads TGTGCCAGCAGCGTAGCGGTGGACTCCACAGATACGCAGTATTTT. Its translation is CASSVAVDSTDTQYF.

The chain has TRBV5-8 and TRBJ2-3, with 7 bases identical to TRBD2. With 3 bases clipped from V and 0 bases from J, the junction kept 4 bases outside the gene matches. Germline CDR1 SGHTS, CDR2 YDEGEE. This CDR3 has 15 amino acids. CDR3 residues: CASSSGGRSTDTQYF. The CDR3 region has the DNA TGTGCCAGCAGCTCGGGGGGTAGGAGCACAGATACGCAGTATTTT. Supplemented by reference TRBV5-8 and TRBJ2-3, the full variable domain reads EAGVTQSPTHLIKTRGQQATLRCSPISGHTSVYWYQQALGLGLQFLLWYDEGEERNRGNFPPRFSGRQFPNYSSELNVNALELEDSALYLCASSSGGRSTDTQYFGPGTRLTVL.

CDR3 sequence: CAWSVAGTGELFF. In DNA, the CDR3 is TGTGCCTGGAGTGTTGCAGGGACCGGGGAGCTGTTTTTT. V and J are TRBV30 and TRBJ2-2, with a weak D call TRBD1 (5 bases). CDR3 length: 13 amino acids. CDR1 and CDR2 (germline): GTSNPN, SVGIG (reference sequence). V was shortened by 0 bases and J by 5 bases, with 7 bases between the two germline ends.

The sample holds one count of this clone. The chain uses TRBV27 and TRBJ1-5; 8 positions match TRBD1. This CDR3 comprises 17 residues. V shed 7 bases, J shed 3 bases, and the junction held 14 bases outside the gene matches. Germline V CDR1 and CDR2: MNHEY, SMNVEV (reference sequence). This chain's CDR3 is CASKGWAGGVNNQPQHF. CDR3 nucleotides: TGTGCCAGCAAAGGGTGGGCAGGGGGCGTGAACAATCAGCCCCAGCATTTT.

This chain links TRBV7-2 with TRBJ1-3; 7 nucleotides agree with TRBD1. The CDR3 has 14 amino acids. Trimming cost V 5 bases and J 7 bases; bases outside gene matches: 8. CDR1 and CDR2 (germline): SGHTA, FQGNSA. CDR3: CASSPTGAGNTIYF. The CDR3 nucleotides are TGTGCCAGCAGCCCAACAGGGGCGGGTAACACCATATATTTT.

The V gene is TRBV5-1, the J gene TRBJ2-2; the D is unclear. CDR1 SGHRS and CDR2 YFSETQ come from the germline V gene. Trimming shortened V by 2 bases and J by 0 bases, and 5 bases separated the two germline ends. The CDR3 has 14 amino acids. The CDR3 sequence is CASSLSSNTGELFF. The CDR3 DNA reads TGCGCCAGCAGCTTATCTTCGAACACCGGGGAGCTGTTTTTT.

In regard to this clone: A read error may account for a junction end that differs from germline. The chain employs TRBV7-9 and TRBJ2-1; D is possibly TRBD2 (5 bases). The CDR3 has 16 amino acids. CDR1 and CDR2 (germline): SEHNR, FQNEAQ (reference sequence). CDR3 region: CSSSLEVSPPPGEQFF. The CDR3 coding sequence is TGTTCCAGCAGCTTGGAGGTTTCCCCTCCCCCGGGTGAGCAGTTCTTC.

The chain joins TRBV2 to TRBJ1-3; D is possibly TRBD1 (6 bases). The germline CDR1 and CDR2 sequences are SNHLY and FYNNEI. The CDR3 is made up of 13 amino acids. V lost 10 bases, J lost 5 bases, and 15 bases lay in between. CDR3 sequence reads: CATYYQGRNTIYF. In DNA, the CDR3 is TGTGCCACCTACTACCAGGGGCGAAACACCATATATTTT.